This T cell receptor beta chain derives from a study of neurological immune-mediated disorders (dated by TCRdb to between 2017 and 2020). In terms of the full investigation: Among the roughly 35 multiple sclerosis patients, some 31 had relapsing-remitting MS and 3 had secondary progressive MS. Peripheral blood TCR-beta repertoires from patients with HTLV-I-associated myelopathy (HAM/TSP), patients with multiple sclerosis, and healthy controls were compared in the study using UMI-based sequencing. The 90 to 110 TCR-beta libraries included longitudinal samples, technical triplicates and paired sorted CD4+ and CD8+ T-cell subsets alongside PBMC samples. The cohort comprised 68 subjects: around 15 HAM/TSP patients, 34 multiple sclerosis patients and around 20 healthy controls.

For CDR1 and CDR2, the germline V gene lists SGHRS and YFSETQ. Spanning cysteine to phenylalanine, the CDR3 consists of 16 amino acids. Left in the record is the CDR3 DNA by itself, 48 bases read in frame from the first base. V and J are truncated by 0 bases and 2 bases respectively, leaving an intervening sequence of 13 bases. This clonotype was seen many times. Its antigen is still unknown. No base qualities exist here, and no much larger clone lies one base off it. cDNA was synthesized by template-switch 5'RACE using a primer with a 10-nucleotide random unique molecular identifier that tagged each TCR transcript. Every sequencing run yielded over 180 million TCR-beta sequences covering 15-18 subjects. The RNeasy kit was used for extraction of total RNA. The KAPA Real-time Library Amplification kit was used to amplify TCR-beta VDJ regions with primers targeting the TCR constant region and the 5'RACE anchor. Sample indexes and Illumina adaptors were added in a first PCR, and a second PCR then increased library yield. After Ampure bead purification, the roughly 650 bp TCR product was size-selected on a 2% E-gel SizeSelection system. Before pooling, libraries had their quality checked on a Bioanalyzer, their concentration measured with Qubit, and their quantity determined with the Kapa Library Quantification kit. Paired-end 2 x 150 bp sequencing of the libraries was performed on an Illumina HiSeq 2500. To increase sequence diversity, 25-30% phiX was spiked into each library pool. The original methods were these. Quality-filtered reads were processed with the UMI-based MiGEC pipeline, and over 85% of raw TCR sequences were removed by the MiGEC pipeline during error correction. VDJ genes were aligned to IMGT germline references, and each clonotype was defined by a unique CDR3 amino acid sequence together with V-J genes. Clonal expansion, Shannon diversity and CDR3 relatedness were evaluated with VDJtools (CalcPairwiseDistances, ClusterSamples), while phylogenetic trees were built in CLCbio workbench. A clone was classed as expanded if it had 8 or more unique UMIs, a cutoff based on coefficient-of-variation modelling across technical triplicates. TCRdb reanalyzed the raw reads on its own, using fastp at Q25 for trimming and MiXCR for clone calling, and kept in-frame beta chains. CDR3 protein sequences are deduplicated, and each keeps its most common genes and DNA. The V and J calls, along with clone size, are taken from TCRdb and not from the paper's own processing. The sample table records some 83,000 distinct CDR3 sequences; roughly 2.6% of these occur just once. Of the sample, roughly 1.1% is held by the ten largest clones.

For the unsorted PBMC libraries, 2 million PBMCs were stored in RNAlater at -80 degrees C until RNA extraction and were used to generate the libraries. Multiple sclerosis patients were enrolled in a US clinical protocol under which disease progression was evaluated by magnetic resonance imaging. PBMCs were separated from peripheral blood using Ficoll-Hypaque density gradient centrifugation and then cryopreserved in liquid nitrogen. Summary of the overall study and its limitations: In a phylogenetic analysis, the repertoires of 18 out of 34 MS patients fell into a single cluster of related CDR3 sequences, pointing to a possible signature at the repertoire level. TCR clonal expansion was highest in HAM/TSP patients and lowest in MS patients, with MS patients falling below even healthy controls. The MS cluster was not associated with any clinical or MRI features, and the authors stated that larger cohorts are needed. Expanded clones from different subjects shared no identical CDR3 amino acid sequences, which suggests that TCR-beta repertoires were private in all groups.

The rearranged segments are TRBV5-1 and TRBJ2-3, with a weak D call of TRBD2 (6 bases match). The receptor comes from a woman aged 25 to 39 with multiple sclerosis. Sequenced: PBMCs. The CDR3 reads CASSLAYAGNTDTQYF. DNA sequence: TGCGCCAGCAGCTTGGCCTACGCGGGAAACACAGATACGCAGTATTTT. The full variable domain, with segments outside the CDR3 supplied by the reference TRBV5-1 and TRBJ2-3 proteins, appears as KAGVTQTPRYLIKTRGQQVTLSCSPISGHRSVSWYQQTPGQGLQFLFEYFSETQRNKGNFPGRFSGRQFSNSRSEMNVSTLELGDSALYLCASSLAYAGNTDTQYFGPGTRLTVL.